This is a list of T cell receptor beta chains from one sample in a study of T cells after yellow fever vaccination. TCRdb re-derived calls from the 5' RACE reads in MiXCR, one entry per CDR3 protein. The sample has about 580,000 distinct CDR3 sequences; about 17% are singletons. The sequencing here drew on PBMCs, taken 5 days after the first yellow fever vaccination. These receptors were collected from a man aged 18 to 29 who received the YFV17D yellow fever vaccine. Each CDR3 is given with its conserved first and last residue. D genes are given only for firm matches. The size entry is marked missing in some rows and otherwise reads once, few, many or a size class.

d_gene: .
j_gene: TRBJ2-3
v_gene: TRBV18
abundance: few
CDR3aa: CASSPPAPNTQYF
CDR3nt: TGTGCCAGCTCACCACCGGCGCCGAATACGCAGTATTTT

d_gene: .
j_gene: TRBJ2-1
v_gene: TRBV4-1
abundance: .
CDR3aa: CASSQVVDSDNEQFF
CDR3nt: TGCGCCAGCAGCCAAGTGGTGGACTCCGACAATGAGCAGTTCTTC

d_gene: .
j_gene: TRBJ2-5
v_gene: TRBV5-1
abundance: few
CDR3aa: CASSLGGATQYF
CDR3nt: TGCGCCAGCAGCTTGGGGGGAGCGACCCAGTACTTC

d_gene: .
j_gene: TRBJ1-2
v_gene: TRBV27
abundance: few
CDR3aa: CASSHTVAYGYTF
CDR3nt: TGTGCCAGCAGCCACACCGTTGCCTATGGCTACACCTTC

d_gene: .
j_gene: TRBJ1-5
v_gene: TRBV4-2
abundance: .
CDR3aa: CASSQVVGGDQPQHF
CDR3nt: TGTGCCAGCAGCCAGGTCGTAGGGGGGGATCAGCCCCAGCATTTT

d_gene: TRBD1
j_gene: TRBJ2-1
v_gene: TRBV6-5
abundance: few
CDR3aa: CASSRDDREFF
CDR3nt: TGTGCCAGCAGTAGGGACGACAGGGAGTTCTTC

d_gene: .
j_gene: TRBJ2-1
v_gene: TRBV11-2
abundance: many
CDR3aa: CASSLAAGLNEQFF
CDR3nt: TGTGCCAGCAGCTTAGCGGCCGGCCTCAATGAGCAGTTCTTC

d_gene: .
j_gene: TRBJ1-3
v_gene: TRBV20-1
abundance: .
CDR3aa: CSASGQGRAGNTIYF
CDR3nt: TGCAGTGCTAGCGGGCAGGGGAGAGCCGGAAACACCATATATTTT

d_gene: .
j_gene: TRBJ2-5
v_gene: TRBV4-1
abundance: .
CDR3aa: CASSQIADRETQYF
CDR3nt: TGCGCCAGCAGCCAGATAGCGGATCGGGAGACCCAGTACTTC

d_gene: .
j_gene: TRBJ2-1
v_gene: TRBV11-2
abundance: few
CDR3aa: CASSLKVQTAPEEQFF
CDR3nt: TGTGCCAGCAGCCTCAAAGTACAGACAGCCCCTGAGGAGCAGTTCTTC

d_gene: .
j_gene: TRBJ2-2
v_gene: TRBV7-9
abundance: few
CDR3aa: CASSLDGMVVAGELFF
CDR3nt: TGTGCCAGCAGCTTGGACGGCATGGTGGTCGCCGGGGAGCTGTTTTTT

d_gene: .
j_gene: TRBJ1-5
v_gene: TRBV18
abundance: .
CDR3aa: CASSPEAGNQPQHF
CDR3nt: TGTGCCAGCTCACCGGAGGCAGGCAATCAGCCCCAGCATTTT

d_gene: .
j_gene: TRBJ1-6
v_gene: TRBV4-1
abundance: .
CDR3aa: CASSQDGDGPHNSPLHF
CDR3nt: TGCGCCAGCAGCCAAGACGGGGACGGTCCTCATAATTCACCCCTCCACTTT

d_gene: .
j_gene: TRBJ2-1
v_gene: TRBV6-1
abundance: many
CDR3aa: CASSEIGARNEQFF
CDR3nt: TGTGCCAGCAGTGAAATCGGGGCCCGCAATGAGCAGTTCTTC

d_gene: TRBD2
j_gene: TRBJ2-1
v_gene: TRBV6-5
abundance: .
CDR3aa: CAVAGSYNEQFF
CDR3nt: TGTGCCGTAGCGGGGTCTTACAATGAGCAGTTCTTC

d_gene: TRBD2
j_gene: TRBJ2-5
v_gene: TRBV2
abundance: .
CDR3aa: CASSEALTSGEETQYF
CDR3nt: TGTGCCAGCAGTGAAGCCCTGACTAGCGGGGAAGAGACCCAGTACTTC

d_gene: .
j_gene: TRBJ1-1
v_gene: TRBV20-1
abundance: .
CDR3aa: CSATARSLNTEAFF
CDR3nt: TGCAGTGCTACGGCACGCAGCTTGAACACTGAAGCTTTCTTT

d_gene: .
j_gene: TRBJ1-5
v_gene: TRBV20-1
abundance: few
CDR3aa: CSARGTNNQPQHF
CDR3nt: TGCAGTGCTCGGGGTACGAACAATCAGCCCCAGCATTTT

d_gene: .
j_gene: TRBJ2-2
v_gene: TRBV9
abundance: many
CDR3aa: CASSVAANTGELFF
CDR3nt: TGTGCCAGCAGCGTAGCTGCGAACACCGGGGAGCTGTTTTTT

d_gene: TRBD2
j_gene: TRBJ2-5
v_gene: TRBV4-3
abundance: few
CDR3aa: CASSQLGTSGFRETQYF
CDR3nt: TGCGCCAGCAGCCAACTAGGGACTAGCGGATTTCGAGAGACCCAGTACTTC

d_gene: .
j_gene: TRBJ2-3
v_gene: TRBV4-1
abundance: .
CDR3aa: CASSPEFTDTQYF
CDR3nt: TGCGCCAGCAGCCCCGAGTTCACAGATACGCAGTATTTT

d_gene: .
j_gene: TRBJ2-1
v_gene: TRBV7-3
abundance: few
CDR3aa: CASSIAHGGRYNEQFF
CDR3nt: TGTGCCAGCAGCATCGCGCACGGCGGGCGCTACAATGAGCAGTTCTTC

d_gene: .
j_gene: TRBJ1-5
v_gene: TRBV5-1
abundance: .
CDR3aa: CASSLAPGARNQPQHF
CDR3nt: TGCGCCAGCAGCTTGGCTCCGGGGGCCCGCAATCAGCCCCAGCATTTT

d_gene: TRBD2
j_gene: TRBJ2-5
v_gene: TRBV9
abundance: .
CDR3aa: CASSVGQTSGVGTQYF
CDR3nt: TGTGCCAGCAGCGTAGGGCAGACTAGCGGGGTTGGGACCCAGTACTTC

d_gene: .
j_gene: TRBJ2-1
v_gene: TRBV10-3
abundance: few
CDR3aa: CAIRGLSGHEQFF
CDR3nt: TGTGCCATCAGGGGATTGTCAGGCCATGAGCAGTTCTTC

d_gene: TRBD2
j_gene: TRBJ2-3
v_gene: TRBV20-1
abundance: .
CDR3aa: CSARDPSGGLTDTQYF
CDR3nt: TGCAGTGCTAGAGATCCTAGCGGGGGGCTAACAGATACGCAGTATTTT

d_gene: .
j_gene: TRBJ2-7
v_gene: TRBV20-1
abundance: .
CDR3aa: CSAVPGDFGVGEQYF
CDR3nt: TGCAGTGCTGTCCCTGGGGACTTTGGGGTGGGCGAGCAGTACTTC

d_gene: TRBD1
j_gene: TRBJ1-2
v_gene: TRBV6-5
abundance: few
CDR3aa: CASSYSGQGWGGYTF
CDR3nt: TGTGCCAGCAGTTACTCGGGACAGGGGTGGGGCGGCTACACCTTC

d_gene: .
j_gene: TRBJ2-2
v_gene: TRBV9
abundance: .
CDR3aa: CASSAEGYTGELFF
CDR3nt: TGTGCCAGCAGCGCGGAGGGGTACACCGGGGAGCTGTTTTTT

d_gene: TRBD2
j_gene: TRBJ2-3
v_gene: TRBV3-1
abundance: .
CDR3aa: CASSQSELAGSDTQYF
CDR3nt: TGTGCCAGCAGCCAATCGGAACTAGCGGGCTCAGATACGCAGTATTTT

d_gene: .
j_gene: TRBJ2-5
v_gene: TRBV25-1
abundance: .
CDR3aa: CASSAGTHRETQYF
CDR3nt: TGTGCCAGCAGCGCCGGGACTCATCGGGAGACCCAGTACTTC

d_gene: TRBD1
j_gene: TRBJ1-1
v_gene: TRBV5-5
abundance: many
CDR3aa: CASIGIQGAEAFF
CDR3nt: TGTGCCAGCATCGGCATACAGGGGGCTGAAGCTTTCTTT

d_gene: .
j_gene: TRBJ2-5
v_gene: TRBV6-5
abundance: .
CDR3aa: CASSSEGWKETQYF
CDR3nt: TGTGCCAGCAGTTCGGAAGGGTGGAAAGAGACCCAGTACTTC

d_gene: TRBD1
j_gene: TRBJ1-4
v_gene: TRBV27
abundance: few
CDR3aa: CASSTYRGGNEKLFF
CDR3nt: TGTGCCAGCAGCACTTACAGGGGGGGTAATGAAAAACTGTTTTTT

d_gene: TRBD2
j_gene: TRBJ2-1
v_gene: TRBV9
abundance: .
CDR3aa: CASSGSSGGSYNEQFF
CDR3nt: TGTGCCAGCAGCGGATCTAGCGGTGGCTCCTACAATGAGCAGTTCTTC

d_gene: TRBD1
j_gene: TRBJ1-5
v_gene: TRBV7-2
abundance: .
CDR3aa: CASSPRTGGFQPQHF
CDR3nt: TGTGCCAGCAGCCCCCGGACAGGGGGGTTTCAGCCCCAGCATTTT

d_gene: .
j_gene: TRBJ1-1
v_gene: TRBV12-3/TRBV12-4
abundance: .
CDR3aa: CASSPRDHMNTEAFF
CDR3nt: TGTGCCAGCAGTCCCCGGGACCACATGAACACTGAAGCTTTCTTT

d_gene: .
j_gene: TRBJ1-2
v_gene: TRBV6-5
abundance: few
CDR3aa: CASSYGKADNYGYTF
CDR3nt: TGTGCCAGCAGCTACGGCAAAGCGGATAACTATGGCTACACCTTC

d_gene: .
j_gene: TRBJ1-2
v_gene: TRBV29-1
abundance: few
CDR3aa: CSVRAGNYGYTF
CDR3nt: TGCAGCGTTCGGGCAGGGAACTATGGCTACACCTTC

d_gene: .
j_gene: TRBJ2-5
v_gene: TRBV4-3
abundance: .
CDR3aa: CASSQVPAGETQYF
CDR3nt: TGCGCCAGCAGCCAAGTTCCAGCCGGTGAGACCCAGTACTTC

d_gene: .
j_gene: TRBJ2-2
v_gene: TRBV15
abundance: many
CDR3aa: CATSRDREWDGELFF
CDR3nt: TGTGCCACCAGCAGAGATCGAGAATGGGACGGGGAGCTGTTTTTT

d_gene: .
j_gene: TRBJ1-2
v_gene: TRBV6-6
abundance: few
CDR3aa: CASSPPAGYTF
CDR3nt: TGTGCCAGCAGTCCTCCAGCTGGCTACACCTTC

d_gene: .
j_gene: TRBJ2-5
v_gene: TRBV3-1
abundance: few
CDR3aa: CASSLGKQETQYF
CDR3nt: TGTGCCAGCAGCCTTGGGAAACAAGAGACCCAGTACTTC

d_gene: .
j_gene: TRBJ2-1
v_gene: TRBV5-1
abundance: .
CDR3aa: CASSLMAVYNEQFF
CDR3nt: TGCGCCAGCAGCTTGATGGCAGTCTACAATGAGCAGTTCTTC